This T cell receptor beta chain was captured by sequencing in a study of T cells in Graves' hyperthyroidism and ophthalmopathy. This clonotype was recorded a few times. Amplification targeted TCR beta CDR3 regions from RNA transcripts. The TCR CDR3 first-round RT-PCR relied on the HTBI primer set. MiXCR, applied by TCRdb to the multiplex PCR reads, yields one record per CDR3 protein. The sample lists 300,000 to 450,000 distinct CDR3 sequences; 15% to 19% were seen once. V lost 5 bases and J lost 5; bases outside the gene matches: 14. There are 17 residues in the CDR3. The chain combines TRBV12-3 or TRBV12-4 with TRBJ2-1; TRBD2 matches 8 bases. This receptor was taken from a woman between 18 and 29 years old with Graves' hyperthyroidism that later progressed to Graves' ophthalmopathy. Sequencing was done on a sample of blood. In nucleotides, the CDR3 is TGTGCCAGCAGTCCCCAGGGACTAGGGGGGGGAAACAATGAGCAGTTCTTC. It specifies CASSPQGLGGGNNEQFF.